The clone carrying this T cell receptor (beta chain) was recorded only once. After removal of 1 base from V and 0 bases from J, the junction contained 3 bases not matched to a gene. CDR3 length equals 16 residues. Per the germline V gene, CDR1 is SEHNR and CDR2 is FQNEAQ (reference sequence). PCR used 60 Vbeta primers and 13 Jbeta primers. The method was immunoSEQ multiplex PCR; TCRdb's version includes in-frame clones alone and lacks a portion of them. The sample has 150,000 to 200,000 clones; 79% are singletons. This record comes from a study of cytomegalovirus exposure and HLA in healthy donors. This sequence originates from a man between 40 and 49 years old in good health and CMV-seronegative. This chain uses TRBV7-9 with TRBJ2-7; 10 bases align to TRBD2. The material sequenced was PBMCs. For the CDR3, the DNA is TGTGCCAGCAGCTTAGTAGGACTAGCGGTCTCCTACGAGCAGTACTTC. This translates into CASSLVGLAVSYEQYF.